A selection of T cell receptor beta chains follows, all from one sample in a study of CD8+ T cells in alopecia areata. This table comes from immunoSEQ multiplex PCR, and its TCRdb copy is limited to in-frame clones, with some not included. The top ten clones hold 10% to 13% of a sample with 130,000 or so clones, roughly 50% of them seen once. The sequenced material came from NKG2D-low CD8+ T cells sorted from blood. The receptors stem from a human donor with alopecia areata. CDR3s include the opening cysteine and the closing phenylalanine or tryptophan.

>TRBV14|TRBJ2-1
CASSQESSNEQFF
>TRBV11-3|TRBJ2-7
CASSFGGGPYEQYF
>TRBV30|TRBJ2-1
CAWSGSGRVNEQFF
>TRBV30|TRBJ2-1
CAWSKTSGDNEQFF
>TRBV5-1|TRBJ2-1
CASSDGLDYNEQFF
>TRBV29-1|TRBJ1-3
CSVLDLYSGNTIYF
>TRBV11-2|TRBJ2-5
CASSLGSRAHQETQYF
>TRBV7-2|TRBJ1-2
CASSYGTGRGYTF
>TRBV29-1|TRBJ2-1
CSVEGSSYNEQFF
>TRBV4-1|TRBJ2-7
CASSQGDRGDEQYF
>TRBV7-8|TRBJ2-3
CASSSPWHQDTQYF
>TRBV7-8|TRBJ2-1
CASSSHPGRSNEQFF
>TRBV29-1|TRBJ2-5
CSVLDRQQETQYF
>TRBV29-1|TRBJ2-1
CSVTGQGIENEQFF
>TRBV5-6|TRBJ2-1
CASRAPEISEFF
>TRBV13|TRBJ2-3
CASSLSTDTQYF
>TRBV7-9|TRBJ2-3
CASSPQLLGDSTDTQYF
>TRBV29-1|TRBJ2-1
CSVEVGRGVTYNEQFF
>TRBV29-1|TRBJ2-5
CSVVTKGEYETQYF
>TRBV29-1|TRBJ1-1
CSVGTLGTEAFF
>TRBV11-2|TRBJ2-1
CASSLESPGAEQFF
>TRBV27|TRBJ1-2
CASSDPRGGGYTF
>TRBV30|TRBJ2-1
CAWSVGLLGNEQFF
>TRBV28|TRBJ2-3
CASLPGGGRPSFTDTQYF
>TRBV27|TRBJ2-6
CASKQVAGANVLTF
>TRBV29-1|TRBJ1-1
CSVVMNTEAFF
>TRBV9|TRBJ1-2
CASSPRQGAYGYTF
>TRBV29-1|TRBJ2-5
CSVESAQEVETQYF
>TRBV28|TRBJ2-3
CASSPSGFSTDTQYF
>TRBV5-1|TRBJ1-1
CASSFKTDSNTEAFF
>TRBV29-1|TRBJ2-1
CSVGGGLAGMGEQFF
>TRBV30|TRBJ1-1
CAWSGDRGEAFF
>TRBV7-9|TRBJ2-7
CASGPEQYF
>TRBV9|TRBJ2-2
CASSLTGSNTGELFF
>TRBV7-9|TRBJ2-3
CASSSRDAGTDTQYF
>TRBV29-1|TRBJ1-1
CSGGGYTEAFF
>TRBV4-1|TRBJ2-7
CASSQVSSEEQYF
>TRBV29-1|TRBJ2-7
CSVPRGGHEQYF
>TRBV30|TRBJ2-5
CAWSGPETQYF
>TRBV2|TRBJ1-1
CASSAGRNTEAFF